One and the same sample provided the 6 T cell receptor beta chains below, sequenced in a study of cytomegalovirus exposure and HLA in healthy donors. This PCR relied on a set of 60 Vbeta primers and 13 Jbeta primers. Some clones are missing from TCRdb's copy, which holds only in-frame ones; the method was immunoSEQ multiplex PCR. The sample lists 200,000 or so clones, 82% occurring once. The sample comprised PBMCs. The source is a woman in her forties in good health and CMV-seronegative.

There are a few counts of this clone. This sequence joins TRBV27 and TRBJ2-5; 16 bases match TRBD2. The germline CDR1 and CDR2 sequences are MNHEY and SMNVEV (reference sequence). This CDR3 has 18 residues. Trimming took 5 bases from V and 5 from J; bases not matched to a gene: 11. CDR3 region: CASSLIGTSGRGWETQYF. CDR3 DNA sequence: TGTGCCAGCAGTCTAATAGGGACTAGCGGGAGGGGTTGGGAGACCCAGTACTTC.

The chain carries TRBV5-1 and TRBJ1-2, with 8 bases fitting TRBD1. The CDR3 runs 14 residues. Germline values: CDR1 SGHRS, CDR2 YFSETQ. The ends lost 1 base at V and 8 bases at J; junction bases unmatched: 7. For the CDR3, the DNA is TGCGCCAGCAGCTTGCCGGGACAGGTGAAGGGCTACACCTTC. Protein sequence: CASSLPGQVKGYTF.

The chain has TRBV5-4 and TRBJ2-7; a weak D match, TRBD2 (5 bases). Trimming took off 5 bases at V and 4 bases at J, with 22 bases between the two ends. This CDR3 is 16 amino acids long. The V gene's germline CDR1 is SGHNT and CDR2 YYREEE (reference sequence). This chain's CDR3 is CASSKPDGVGGYEQYF. The CDR3 DNA reads TGTGCCAGCAGTAAACCGGACGGGGTTGGAGGATACGAGCAGTACTTC.

This clone occurred a few times. V is TRBV2 and J is TRBJ1-2; D is uncertain. V was clipped by 4 bases and J by 8 bases, with 5 bases between them. Germline-derived CDR1 and CDR2 are SNHLY and FYNNEI. The CDR3 totals 10 residues. The CDR3 protein is CASSAFGYTF. In DNA, the CDR3 is TGTGCCAGCAGTGCTTTCGGCTACACCTTC. Full variable domain (missing parts from reference TRBV2 and TRBJ1-2): EPEVTQTPSHQVTQMGQEVILRCVPISNHLYFYWYRQILGQKVEFLVSFYNNEISEKSEIFDDQFSVERPDGSNFTLKIRSTKLEDSAMYFCASSAFGYTFGSGTRLTVV.

This chain uses TRBV4-1 with TRBJ2-7, with 12 bases fitting TRBD2. The germline V gene encodes CDR1 MGHRA and CDR2 YSYEKL. V gave up 4 bases and J gave up 6 bases; unmatched junction bases: 7. This CDR3 comprises 15 residues. CDR3 region: CASSLGLAGLGEQYF. The CDR3, as DNA: TGCGCCAGCAGCCTTGGACTAGCGGGACTCGGCGAGCAGTACTTC.

This clone appeared once. In nucleotides, the CDR3 is TGTGCCAGCAGCGACAGGGGGCACTTTGAAGCTTTCTTT. Translation: CASSDRGHFEAFF. The rearrangement joins TRBV28 to TRBJ1-1; 10 nucleotides match TRBD1. With 6 bases clipped from V and 7 bases from J, the junction kept 5 bases outside the gene matches. The CDR3 has 13 residues. Germline assignment: CDR1 MDHEN and CDR2 SYDVKM.